The 27 T cell receptor beta chains presented below share a single source sample, sequenced in a study of Graves' ophthalmopathy and Graves' hyperthyroidism. Investigators amplified TCR beta CDR3 regions from RNA transcripts. HTBI primers primed a first-round RT-PCR, and a second-round multiplex PCR followed. Each CDR3 protein gets one entry after TCRdb re-called the multiplex PCR reads with MiXCR. The sample lists 450,000 to 600,000 distinct CDR3 sequences, roughly 39% occurring once. Sequencing was done on a sample of peripheral blood or thyroid tissue (not recorded which). The receptors come from an adult man with Graves' hyperthyroidism.

This clonotype appeared many times. This chain joins TRBV6-5 and TRBJ1-6, with 9 positions matching TRBD1. Germline-derived CDR1 and CDR2 are MNHEY and SVGAGI. V shed 0 bases and J 11 bases; nucleotides not matched to a gene: 8. The CDR3 loop spans 16 amino acids. CDR3 nucleotides: TGTGCCAGCAGTTACTCGACCGGGACAGGGTATCCACCCCTCCACTTT. Translation: CASSYSTGTGYPPLHF.

The gene calls are TRBV7-9 and TRBJ2-6; D is possibly TRBD1 or TRBD2 (5 bases each). CDR1 is SEHNR, CDR2 FQNEAQ, per germline (reference sequence). V lost 5 bases and J 4 bases, leaving 18 bases between the germline ends. CDR3 length: 17 residues. This CDR3 reads CASSQRFGTGGANVLTF. DNA of the CDR3: TGTGCCAGCAGCCAACGCTTCGGGACGGGGGGGGCCAACGTCCTGACTTTC.

The chain uses TRBV2 and TRBJ1-2; 12 positions agree with TRBD1. This CDR3 spans 12 amino acids. Germline CDR1 and CDR2: SNHLY and FYNNEI. The CDR3 protein is CAGDRGQYGYTF. CDR3 DNA: TGTGCAGGGGACAGGGGGCAATATGGCTACACCTTC.

The chain is built from TRBV11-2 and TRBJ1-5; 7 bases map to TRBD1. CDR1 is SGHAT and CDR2 is FQNNGV in the germline V gene. There are 16 residues in the CDR3. Trimming took 3 bases from V and 3 from J; bases not matched to a gene: 8. CDR3 nucleotide sequence: TGTGCCAGCAGCTTGACAGGGCTCATGATCAATCAGCCCCAGCATTTT. Translating gives CASSLTGLMINQPQHF.

Notes on this clonotype: Possible read error: a much larger clone is one base away. The rearrangement links TRBV9 to TRBJ2-2; tentatively, D is TRBD2 (5 bases). Germline CDR1 and CDR2: SGDLS and YYNGEE. This CDR3 contains 11 residues. The CDR3 nucleotides read TGTGCCAGTGGGCCCACCGGGGAGCCGTTTTTT. Amino acids: CASGPTGEPFF.

In its sample, this clonotype was seen many times. The gene calls are TRBV7-8 and TRBJ1-4; 8 nucleotides align to TRBD1. CDR1 and CDR2 from the germline V gene are SGHVS and FQNEAQ. Trimming removed 5 bases from V and 10 bases from J; junction bases left unmatched: 9. The CDR3 extends over 14 amino acids. Here the CDR3 DNA reads TGTGCCAGCAGCCCTGACAGGGGAAAGGGAAAACTGTTTTTT. It encodes CASSPDRGKGKLFF.

This clonotype was counted between two and nine times. The rearrangement uses TRBV7-9 and TRBJ2-1; 7 nucleotides agree with TRBD2. V was clipped by 5 bases and J by 8 bases; unmatched bases: 6. CDR3 length: 13 amino acids. The germline V gene has CDR1 SEHNR and CDR2 FQNEAQ (reference sequence). The CDR3 region has the DNA TGTGCCAGCAGCGTAGGGACTAAGTATGAGCAGTTCTTC. Its protein is CASSVGTKYEQFF.

Many counts were recorded for this clonotype. The CDR3 DNA is TGTGCCACCAGCAGAGAGCGGGCAGCTACTGGAAACACCATATATTTT. The encoded protein is CATSRERAATGNTIYF. The rearrangement joins TRBV15 to TRBJ1-3; no firm D call. Trimming took 0 bases from V and 2 from J, leaving 11 bases between them. The CDR3 is 16 amino acids. Per the germline V gene, CDR1 is LNHNV and CDR2 is YYDKDF (reference sequence).

The chain combines TRBV2 with TRBJ1-6, with D possibly TRBD1 on 5 matching bases. The CDR3 is made up of 16 amino acids. Germline V gene lookup returns CDR1 SNHLY and CDR2 FYNNEI. Trimming took off 2 bases at V and 4 bases at J, with 12 bases between the two ends. The CDR3 coding sequence is TGTGCCAGCAGTGAATGGGGGGGTGGGTATAATTCACCCCTCCACTTT. Its protein product is CASSEWGGGYNSPLHF.

This clonotype was seen a few times. The chain couples TRBV3-1 to TRBJ1-1, with D tentatively TRBD1 (6 bases). CDR1 is LGHDT and CDR2 is YNNKEL in the germline V gene (reference sequence). Trimming pared 6 bases from V and 4 bases from J, leaving 15 bases between. This CDR3 region has 14 residues. The CDR3 reads CASSHREGSTEAFF. As DNA, the CDR3 is TGTGCCAGCAGTCACAGGGAGGGTAGCACTGAAGCTTTCTTT. Filled out from reference TRBV3-1 and TRBJ1-1, the complete variable domain reads DTAVSQTPKYLVTQMGNDKSIKCEQNLGHDTMYWYKQDSKKFLKIMFSYNNKELIINETVPNRFSPKSPDKAHLNLHINSLELGDSAVYFCASSHREGSTEAFFGQGTRLTVV.

The CDR3: CASSIFHDNEKLFF. The CDR3 coding sequence is TGTGCCAGTAGTATATTCCACGATAATGAAAAACTGTTTTTT. The V gene is TRBV19, the J gene TRBJ1-4; D unclear. Trimming shortened V by 2 bases and J by 4 bases, and 8 bases separated the two germline ends. The V gene's germline CDR1 is LNHDA and CDR2 SQIVND (reference sequence). The CDR3 is 14 amino acids.

Worth noting for this clonotype: One base away lies a much larger clone, so this may be a sequencing read error. The V and J genes are TRBV10-3 and TRBJ1-1, with no clear D. The CDR3 spans 14 residues. The germline V gene encodes CDR1 ENHRY and CDR2 SYGVKD. CDR3 bases: TGTGCCATCAGTGCCGGGCGAGGGAACACTGAAACTTTCTTT. It encodes CAISAGRGNTETFF.

This clonotype appeared many times. This chain joins TRBV11-3 and TRBJ2-5; D is ambiguous. Trimming cost V 6 bases and J 6 bases, with 5 bases left between them. The CDR3 loop spans 10 amino acids. Germline V lookup: CDR1 SGHNT, CDR2 YENEEA. CDR3 nucleotides: TGTGCCAGCAGGAAGAAGACCCAGTACTTC. Residues: CASRKKTQYF.

The table lists this clonotype with many counts. This rearrangement joins TRBV6-5 to TRBJ1-2; the match to TRBD1 covers 7 bases. The J segment lost 0 bases and the V segment lost 10 bases, leaving 2 bases of the junction unmatched. The CDR3 contains 12 residues. Germline V gene lookup returns CDR1 MNHEY and CDR2 SVGAGI. The CDR3 region has the DNA TGTGCCATCGGGACAGCTAACTATGGCTACACCTTC. This gives the protein CAIGTANYGYTF.

This chain links TRBV10-3 with TRBJ1-3, with D unclear. The CDR3 is 16 residues long. Germline CDR1 reads ENHRY; CDR2 reads SYGVKD. V lost 3 bases, J lost 0 bases, and 12 bases lay in between. The CDR3 DNA reads as TGTGCCATCAGTGAAGCGGCCCGAAGCTCTGGAAACACCATATATTTT. Its translation is CAISEAARSSGNTIYF.

The chain joins TRBV9 to TRBJ2-2; perhaps TRBD2 as D (7 bases). Trimming removed 0 bases from V and 4 bases from J, with 10 bases in between. Germline CDR1 is SGDLS and CDR2 is YYNGEE. This CDR3 has 15 amino acids. CDR3 sequence reads: CASSVAGGPTGELFF. The CDR3 bases are TGTGCCAGCAGCGTAGCGGGGGGCCCCACCGGGGAGCTGTTTTTT.

The chain uses TRBV24-1 and TRBJ1-2; D remains unclear. The CDR3 contains 13 residues. Germline assignment: CDR1 KGHDR and CDR2 SFDVKD. The V gene lost 0 bases and the J gene lost 2 bases, with 3 bases spanning the gap. The CDR3 region is CATSDLRNYGYTF. Written as DNA, the CDR3 is TGTGCCACCAGTGATTTGCGGAACTATGGCTACACCTTC.

The chain has TRBV7-8 and TRBJ2-3, with D possibly being TRBD1 (5 bases). Germline CDR1 reads SGHVS; CDR2 reads FQNEAQ. The V gene lost 5 bases and the J gene lost 3 bases, with 15 bases spanning the gap. This CDR3 region has 15 residues. CDR3 sequence reads: CASSVGAEDTDTQYF. The CDR3 coding sequence is TGTGCCAGCAGCGTAGGGGCAGAAGATACAGATACGCAGTATTTT.

The chain combines TRBV29-1 with TRBJ2-7; 8 bases line up with TRBD1. Germline V CDR1 and CDR2: SQVTM, ANQGSEA. The CDR3 totals 12 residues. V gave up 8 bases and J gave up 6 bases; unmatched junction bases: 9. CDR3 DNA: TGCAGCTTGGCAGGGGGCTTGGGCGAGCAGTACTTC. Its translation: CSLAGGLGEQYF.

On this clonotype itself: A much larger clone differs by one base, so this may be a read error. The genes are TRBV10-3 and TRBJ1-3, with D perhaps matching TRBD1 (5 bases). CDR1 ENHRY and CDR2 SYGVKD come from the germline V gene. The CDR3 totals 15 residues. Here the CDR3 DNA reads TGTGCCATCAGTGGAAGGGACCAAAATGGAAACATCATATATTTT. Its translation is CAISGRDQNGNIIYF.

This clonotype occurred many times. The chain couples TRBV7-3 to TRBJ2-5; a possible D gene is TRBD2 (6 bases). CDR1 is SGHTA and CDR2 is FQGTGA in the germline V gene. The V and J ends lost 3 bases and 5 bases respectively, with 10 bases between them. This CDR3 is built from 13 residues. CDR3 sequence reads: CASSLEGPETQYF. The CDR3 DNA sequence: TGTGCCAGCAGCTTGGAGGGCCCGGAGACCCAGTACTTC.

The chain is built from TRBV7-8 and TRBJ2-5; TRBD2 might be the D (5 bases). The CDR3 sequence is 16 residues long. Germline V lookup: CDR1 SGHVS, CDR2 FQNEAQ. V was pared by 4 bases and J by 5 bases, with 20 bases between. The CDR3 spells CASSSTSGLRRETQYF. The CDR3, as DNA: TGTGCCAGCAGCTCAACCTCGGGGTTGCGCAGGGAGACCCAGTACTTC.

This clonotype was seen many times. V and J are TRBV19 and TRBJ1-2; the D gene is possibly TRBD1 (6 bases). The germline gives CDR1 LNHDA, CDR2 SQIVND (reference sequence). CDR3 length equals 15 residues. V shed 6 bases and J shed 5 bases, with 19 bases lying between them. CDR3 sequence reads: CASSIQGAREYGYTF. The DNA of the CDR3 is TGTGCCAGTAGCATACAGGGAGCGAGGGAATATGGCTACACCTTC.

This clonotype was counted ten times or more. The chain recombines TRBV7-9 with TRBJ1-2, with TRBD1 as a possible D gene (6 bases). Trimming took off 5 bases at V and 3 bases at J, with 13 bases between the two ends. Per germline, CDR1 SEHNR and CDR2 FQNEAQ (reference sequence). This CDR3 spans 14 amino acids. CDR3 nucleotide sequence: TGTGCCAGCAGCGCCCTGAGGGGGGACTATGGCTACACCTTC. It is translated as CASSALRGDYGYTF.

Only a few counts were recorded for this clonotype. The chain couples TRBV6-1 to TRBJ1-1; 7 bases map to TRBD1. In germline, CDR1 is MNHNS, CDR2 SASEGT. V gave up 6 bases and J gave up 4 bases; unmatched junction bases: 8. CDR3 length equals 14 residues. For the CDR3, the DNA is TGTGCCAGCAGGTTAACAGGGGCGAGCACTGAAGCTTTCTTT. Its protein product is CASRLTGASTEAFF.

This clonotype was observed at least ten times. The chain has TRBV29-1 and TRBJ1-1; D not certain. CDR3 length: 14 amino acids. Germline-derived CDR1 and CDR2 are SQVTM and ANQGSEA. V lost 3 bases and J 1 base, leaving 12 bases between the germline ends. CDR3 DNA: TGCAGCGTTGAGAAGCCCGCGCGGAACACTGAAGCTTTCTTT. Residues: CSVEKPARNTEAFF.

The J gene is TRBJ1-2, the V gene TRBV20-1; 7 nucleotides line up with TRBD1. Germline V gene data show CDR1 as DFQATT and CDR2 as SNEGSKA (reference sequence). The CDR3 has 12 residues. The CDR3 sequence is CSALTGTGGYTF. As DNA, the CDR3 is TGCAGCGCATTGACAGGGACCGGTGGCTACACCTTC.